The 21 T cell receptor beta chains reported below all come from one sample, sequenced in a study of Ad26.COV2.S vaccination and SARS-CoV-2 variants. Noted treatment: 15 to 20 received Ad26.COV2.S at low or high dose, single or two shots; a few received placebo; per-sample allocation not given. Following the first vaccine or placebo injection, samples were taken on day 63. The repertoire was sequenced with immunoSEQ multiplex PCR; TCRdb's copy has only in-frame clones and lacks some. The data show roughly 240,000 clones, 70% to 90% seen once. The sample consisted of peripheral blood, taken in a trial of Ad26.COV2.S vaccine versus placebo. These receptors came from a person aged 18 to 59 who received the Ad26.COV2.S COVID-19 vaccine or a placebo.

CDR3 DNA: TGTGCCAGCAGCTGGGGACAGGGTGGCTTTTTTAATTCACCCCTCCACTTT. This encodes CASSWGQGGFFNSPLHF. The V gene is TRBV5-6, the J gene TRBJ1-6, with 9 bases fitting TRBD1. V was clipped by 3 bases and J by 6 bases; unmatched bases: 10. This CDR3 has 17 amino acids. The germline gives CDR1 SGHDT, CDR2 YYEEEE.

The rearrangement joins TRBV9 to TRBJ2-5; D possibly corresponds to TRBD1 (6 bases). Germline CDR1 is SGDLS and CDR2 is YYNGEE. V shed 0 bases and J shed 1 base, with 13 bases lying between them. There are 16 residues in the CDR3. The CDR3, as DNA: TGTGCCAGCAGCGTAGGTCCAGGGGAGATCCAAGAGACCCAGTACTTC. It codes for CASSVGPGEIQETQYF.

V and J are TRBV19 and TRBJ2-7, with D tentatively TRBD1 (6 bases). The V end lost 5 bases, the J end lost 3 bases, and 17 bases lay between the germline ends. CDR1 is LNHDA and CDR2 is SQIVND in the germline V gene (reference sequence). The CDR3 runs to 15 residues. The CDR3 is CASSASRQAIYEQYF. CDR3 in DNA: TGTGCCAGTAGTGCTAGTCGACAGGCTATCTACGAGCAGTACTTC.

The chain recombines TRBV28 with TRBJ1-2, with a tentative D call TRBD1 (5 bases). Trimming left V 8 bases short and J 8 bases short, with 15 bases between. The CDR3 is made up of 12 amino acids. Germline lookup yields CDR1 MDHEN and CDR2 SYDVKM. CDR3 sequence reads: CASSGTRRGYTF. CDR3 sequence (DNA): TGTGCCAGCTCCGGGACGCGGCGGGGCTACACCTTC.

This clone was detected once. The chain employs TRBV30 and TRBJ2-2; no clear D gene. The CDR3 has 14 residues. The V gene lost 4 bases and the J gene lost 0 bases, with 9 bases spanning the gap. Germline V lookup: CDR1 GTSNPN, CDR2 SVGIG (reference sequence). CDR3 DNA: TGTGCCTGGAAGCTTACAGCGAACACCGGGGAGCTGTTTTTT. This encodes CAWKLTANTGELFF.

V gene TRBV6-6 combines with J gene TRBJ2-5, with D uncertain. Trimming removed 0 bases from V and 1 base from J, with 9 bases in between. Germline V gene sequence: CDR1 MNHNY, CDR2 SVGAGI (reference sequence). CDR3 length: 15 residues. The CDR3 nucleotides read TGTGCCAGCAGTTACTCGAAAGGTTTCCAAGAGACCCAGTACTTC. The encoded protein is CASSYSKGFQETQYF.

The gene calls are TRBV6-5 and TRBJ1-3, with no clear D. The CDR3 totals 13 residues. In germline, CDR1 is MNHEY, CDR2 SVGAGI. Trimming pared 6 bases from V and 8 bases from J, leaving 14 bases between. The CDR3 bases are TGTGCCAGCAGCAAGGATTACTGGGACACCATATATTTT. Encoded protein: CASSKDYWDTIYF.

The chain uses TRBV6-5 and TRBJ1-2, with D tentatively TRBD1 (5 bases). V was trimmed by 4 bases and J by 8 bases, leaving 23 bases between them. Germline V lookup: CDR1 MNHEY, CDR2 SVGAGI. CDR3 length equals 16 residues. The CDR3 region is CASSSQIQEANRGYTF. CDR3 DNA: TGTGCCAGCAGTTCCCAAATACAGGAAGCTAACAGGGGCTACACCTTC.

CDR3 region: CASSGGGLGSPLHF. The CDR3 DNA reads as TGCGCCAGCAGTGGTGGGGGGCTTGGTTCACCCCTCCACTTT. The chain joins TRBV10-1 to TRBJ1-6; tentatively, D is TRBD1 (6 bases). This CDR3 spans 14 amino acids. Trimming took 4 bases from V and 9 from J, leaving 13 bases between them. CDR1 and CDR2 from the germline V gene are WNHNN and SYGVQD (reference sequence).

The chain couples TRBV19 to TRBJ2-3, with D possibly being TRBD2 (6 bases). The V gene's germline CDR1 is LNHDA and CDR2 SQIVND (reference sequence). V was clipped by 5 bases and J by 3 bases, with 15 bases between them. There are 15 residues in the CDR3. DNA for the CDR3: TGTGCCAGTAGTCCTTTAGCGGCGGTAACAGATACGCAGTATTTT. Translating gives CASSPLAAVTDTQYF.

The rearrangement joins TRBV30 to TRBJ2-6; D may be TRBD2 (6 bases). Germline-derived CDR1 and CDR2 are GTSNPN and SVGIG (reference sequence). The length of the CDR3 is 15 residues. Trimming took 7 bases from V and 0 from J, leaving 13 bases between them. CDR3 sequence (DNA): TGTGCCTACCCGGGACTGAGCTCTGGGGCCAACGTCCTGACTTTC. It is translated as CAYPGLSSGANVLTF. Together with reference TRBV30 and TRBJ2-6, the CDR3 gives the full variable domain: SQTIHQWPATLVQPVGSPLSLECTVEGTSNPNLYWYRQAAGRGLQLLFYSVGIGQISSEVPQNLSASRPQDRQFILSSKKLLLSDSGFYLCAYPGLSSGANVLTFGAGSRLTVL.

V usage is TRBV21-1 and J usage is TRBJ1-3; TRBD1 is the table's D call, not checked against the DNA. TRBV21-1 is assigned pseudogene status. The CDR3 extends over 17 amino acids. The CDR3 DNA is TGTGCCAGCACCGACTTTGCGGACAGCCGCTCTGGAAACACCATATATTTT. The encoded protein is CASTDFADSRSGNTIYF.

The sample holds one count of this clone. The V call is TRBV5-1, the J call TRBJ2-2, with TRBD2 matching over 12 bases. CDR1 is SGHRS, CDR2 YFSETQ, per germline. After removal of 4 bases from V and 2 bases from J, the junction contained 9 bases not matched to a gene. There are 18 residues in the CDR3. In nucleotides, the CDR3 is TGCGCCAGCAGCACCGGGACTAGCGGGTCAAGAAACACCGGGGAGCTGTTTTTT. Amino acid sequence: CASSTGTSGSRNTGELFF. The whole variable domain, remainder taken from reference TRBV5-1 and TRBJ2-2, is KAGVTQTPRYLIKTRGQQVTLSCSPISGHRSVSWYQQTPGQGLQFLFEYFSETQRNKGNFPGRFSGRQFSNSRSEMNVSTLELGDSALYLCASSTGTSGSRNTGELFFGEGSRLTVL.

V and J are TRBV7-9 and TRBJ2-2, with no clear D. Germline V gene data show CDR1 as SEHNR and CDR2 as FQNEAQ (reference sequence). The CDR3 consists of 14 residues. The ends were cut back, 5 bases at V and 7 bases at J, with 14 bases in the middle. In DNA form, the CDR3 reads TGTGCCAGCAGCCTGGTGGATTTTGGCGGGGAGCTGTTTTTT. Protein product: CASSLVDFGGELFF.

The chain recombines TRBV30 with TRBJ1-2, with 9 bases that match TRBD1. V dropped 5 bases and J dropped 4; count of bases not matched to a gene: 5. The germline CDR1 and CDR2 sequences are GTSNPN and SVGIG (reference sequence). CDR3 size: 13 residues. CDR3 in DNA: TGTGCCTGGGCAAAGGACAGGGGCTATGGCTACACCTTC. It codes for CAWAKDRGYGYTF.

The genes are TRBV15 and TRBJ2-4, with a tentative D call TRBD2 (7 bases). Trimming left V 5 bases short and J 7 bases short, with 18 bases between. The length of the CDR3 is 15 residues. CDR1 is LNHNV, CDR2 YYDKDF, per germline (reference sequence). The CDR3 reads CATSVAGAGLNIQYF. As DNA, the CDR3 is TGTGCCACCAGCGTCGCGGGGGCAGGGCTGAACATTCAGTACTTC.

V gene TRBV27 combines with J gene TRBJ2-7, with 8 nucleotides matching TRBD1. This CDR3 spans 14 amino acids. J gave up 6 bases and V 4 bases, and 8 bases lay outside the gene matches. Germline CDR1 and CDR2: MNHEY and SMNVEV (reference sequence). CDR3: CASSYQTDRAEQYF. The CDR3 DNA follows: TGTGCCAGCAGTTACCAAACGGACAGGGCCGAGCAGTACTTC.

The V and J genes are TRBV5-5 and TRBJ2-7; tentatively, D is TRBD1 (6 bases). From germline, CDR1 is SGHKS and CDR2 YYEKEE (reference sequence). The CDR3 extends over 16 amino acids. The V gene lost 4 bases and the J gene lost 0 bases, with 17 bases spanning the gap. The CDR3 DNA follows: TGTGCCAGCAGCAACTATGACAGGACCGCCTCCTACGAGCAGTACTTC. This sequence encodes CASSNYDRTASYEQYF.

The chain recombines TRBV29-1 with TRBJ2-2; weak D call: TRBD1 (5 bases). With 3 bases removed from V and 7 bases from J, the gap between germline ends came to 12 bases. Germline V gene sequence: CDR1 SQVTM, CDR2 ANQGSEA. This CDR3 contains 13 residues. This CDR3 reads CSVDKGSGGELFF. The CDR3 nucleotides are TGCAGCGTTGACAAGGGGTCGGGCGGGGAGCTGTTTTTT.

The rearrangement joins TRBV28 to TRBJ1-5, with a possible D match to TRBD1 (6 bases). The CDR3 has 16 residues. Germline values: CDR1 MDHEN, CDR2 SYDVKM. Trimming removed 3 bases from V and 5 bases from J, with 17 bases in between. The DNA of the CDR3 is TGTGCCAGCAGTTTGGGGGTAGGCAGGGGAGATCAGCCCCAGCATTTT. As protein: CASSLGVGRGDQPQHF.

The gene calls are TRBV6-5 and TRBJ1-4; tentatively, D is TRBD1 (6 bases). V lost 2 bases and J 4 bases, leaving 8 bases between the germline ends. The CDR3 contains 14 residues. Germline loops: CDR1 MNHEY, CDR2 SVGAGI. For the CDR3, the DNA is TGTGCCAGCAGTTACAGGGGGATTAATGAAAAACTGTTTTTT. Its translation: CASSYRGINEKLFF.